These 13 T cell receptor beta chains originate from one sample sequenced in a study of blood T cells in healthy people across ages. A second PCR, run for roughly 7 to 12 cycles, used a sample-barcoded 5' primer plus a J-beta primer mix. From the 5' RACE reads, TCRdb called clonotypes with MiXCR, one entry per CDR3 protein. The sample has 700,000 to 900,000 distinct CDR3 sequences; approximately 53% are singletons. Sequenced sample: blood. The receptors derive from a man older than 75 in good health.

This clonotype occurred a few times. The V gene is TRBV25-1, the J gene TRBJ2-7; D remains ambiguous. TRBJ2-5 matches the DNA end more closely, so the J call is doubtful. Per germline, CDR1 MGHDK and CDR2 SYGVNS. This CDR3 has 12 residues. The CDR3 DNA is TGTGCCAGCAGGTCTCCTCAAGAGACCCAGTACTTC. The encoded protein is CASRSPQETQYF.

The sample holds a few counts of this clonotype. The chain couples TRBV24-1 to TRBJ2-3, with 7 bases lining up with TRBD2. This CDR3 is 19 amino acids long. V shed 3 bases and J 3 bases; nucleotides not matched to a gene: 17. Germline CDR1 is KGHDR and CDR2 is SFDVKD. The CDR3 sequence: CATSDPGGVSEGRTDTQYF. The CDR3 bases are TGTGCCACCAGTGATCCTGGGGGGGTGTCTGAGGGGCGAACAGATACGCAGTATTTT.

This clonotype showed up just a few times. This sequence joins TRBV5-1 and TRBJ2-1, with 10 bases matching TRBD2. Germline lookup yields CDR1 SGHRS and CDR2 YFSETQ. The CDR3 extends over 18 amino acids. Trimming at V came to 0 bases and at J to 4 bases, leaving 10 bases not matched to a gene. The CDR3 region is CASSLVGGGTSAYNEQFF. The CDR3 DNA is TGCGCCAGCAGCTTGGTCGGTGGGGGGACTAGCGCATACAATGAGCAGTTCTTC.

V is TRBV12-5 and J is TRBJ2-7; 7 bases are shared with TRBD2. The germline CDR1 and CDR2 sequences are LGHNT and FRNRAP. The CDR3 is 14 amino acids. Trimming cost V 5 bases and J 0 bases; bases outside gene matches: 4. CDR3 residues: CASGPSGRSYEQYF. CDR3 nucleotides: TGTGCTAGTGGTCCTAGCGGTCGCTCCTACGAGCAGTACTTC. The variable domain in full, completed from reference TRBV12-5 and TRBJ2-7, reads DARVTQTPRHKVTEMGQEVTMRCQPILGHNTVFWYRQTMMQGLELLAYFRNRAPLDDSGMPKDRFSAEMPDATLATLKIQPSEPRDSAVYFCASGPSGRSYEQYFGPGTRLTVT.

The genes are TRBV3-1 and TRBJ2-5; tentatively, D is TRBD2 (6 bases). Per the germline V gene, CDR1 is LGHDT and CDR2 is YNNKEL (reference sequence). This CDR3 is 14 amino acids long. V lost 1 base to trimming and J lost 5 bases, with 11 bases between them. The CDR3 spells CASSQVGGGETQYF. The CDR3, as DNA: TGTGCCAGCAGCCAAGTCGGGGGTGGGGAGACCCAGTACTTC.

J is TRBJ2-1 and V is TRBV20-1; 13 bases agree with TRBD2. Germline V CDR1 and CDR2: DFQATT, SNEGSKA (reference sequence). With 0 bases clipped from V and 10 bases from J, the junction kept 12 bases outside the gene matches. The CDR3 loop spans 17 amino acids. Here the CDR3 DNA reads TGCAGTGCTAGAGACCATAAACTAGCGGGAGGGCCCCAAGAGCAGTTCTTC. Residues: CSARDHKLAGGPQEQFF.

This chain connects TRBV5-1 to TRBJ2-1; D is undetermined. Judging by the DNA end, TRBJ2-7 fits better; the J call may be wrong. Germline V lookup: CDR1 SGHRS, CDR2 YFSETQ. This CDR3 is built from 16 residues. In DNA, the CDR3 is TGCGCCAGCAGCCTAAGGACGGAGCGAGGTTACAATGAGCAGTACTTC. Translated, it gives CASSLRTERGYNEQYF.

This clonotype has only a few counts. J is TRBJ2-3 and V is TRBV6-1; D unresolved. V lost 8 bases, J lost 2 bases, and 5 bases lay in between. Germline V gene sequence: CDR1 MNHNS, CDR2 SASEGT. This CDR3 has 11 residues. CDR3 sequence reads: CASGDTDTQYF. The CDR3 coding sequence is TGTGCCAGCGGGGACACAGATACGCAGTATTTT.

The chain couples TRBV21-1 to TRBJ2-4; whether TRBD1, the table's D call, matches the DNA was not checked. The J call is uncertain, as TRBJ2-7 better fits the DNA end. TRBV21-1 is a pseudogene segment. The CDR3 loop spans 17 amino acids. The CDR3 nucleotides are TGTGCCAGCAGCATCCCGGACAGGGCTTGGCCTATCAACGAGCAGTACTTC. Translated, it gives CASSIPDRAWPINEQYF.

The chain combines TRBV7-9 with TRBJ1-2; D uncertain. The CDR3 is 14 residues long. Per the germline V gene, CDR1 is SEHNR and CDR2 is FQNEAQ (reference sequence). Trimming pared 5 bases from V and 2 bases from J, leaving 12 bases between. The CDR3: CASSIGSPNYGYTF. Written as DNA, the CDR3 is TGTGCCAGCAGCATAGGAAGCCCAAACTATGGCTACACCTTC.

This clonotype has more than one count but fewer than ten. V and J are TRBV27 and TRBJ2-7; D remains unclear. This CDR3 has 15 amino acids. Between the trimmed V and J ends, which lost 3 bases and 2 bases, there was a span of 14 bases. Germline V gene lookup returns CDR1 MNHEY and CDR2 SMNVEV (reference sequence). CDR3 protein: CASSFEGSGPYEQYF. As DNA, the CDR3 is TGTGCCAGCAGTTTTGAAGGGTCCGGGCCCTACGAGCAGTACTTC.

The chain employs TRBV7-2 and TRBJ2-7, with D possibly TRBD2 on 6 matching bases. The germline V gene has CDR1 SGHTA and CDR2 FQGNSA. The CDR3 covers 14 residues. Trimming removed 4 bases from V and 2 bases from J, with 12 bases in between. Here the CDR3 DNA reads TGTGCCAGCAGCTCACCCGGGACTCCCTACGAGCAGTACTTC. This gives the protein CASSSPGTPYEQYF. The variable domain in full, with the rest retrieved from reference TRBV7-2 and TRBJ2-7, is GAGVSQSPSNKVTEKGKDVELRCDPISGHTALYWYRQSLGQGLEFLIYFQGNSAPDKSGLPSDRFSAERTGGSVSTLTIQRTQQEDSAVYLCASSSPGTPYEQYFGPGTRLTVT.

CDR3 nucleotides: TGTGCCATTAAAGGCAGGGGATTTGATGCTGGCTACACCTTC. Translated: CAIKGRGFDAGYTF. The chain carries TRBV6-5 and TRBJ1-2; the D gene is possibly TRBD1 (6 bases). The germline V gene has CDR1 MNHEY and CDR2 SVGAGI. The CDR3 contains 14 residues. Trimming shortened V by 10 bases and J by 7 bases, and 22 bases separated the two germline ends.